This T cell receptor beta chain emerged from a study of cytomegalovirus exposure and HLA in healthy donors. Overall study findings and caveats: An analysis that came later showed most CMV-associated TCR beta chains appearing HLA-restricted. The classifier reportedly diagnosed cytomegalovirus status with high sensitivity and specificity.

In the case of this clone: Its antigen is currently unknown.

Use of 60 Vbeta and 13 Jbeta primers characterized the PCR. Original processing methods: There were around 80 million unique TCR beta chains by a later count, and 8.5 million to 14 million of them were shared. Profiled with immunoSEQ multiplex PCR; TCRdb holds only in-frame clones, not every one. From that table come the V and J calls and clone size; the DNA was used to work out D and trimming. The sample has about 100,000 clones; over 70% are singletons. Between the trimmed V and J ends, which lost 5 bases and 7 bases, there was a span of 18 bases. The CDR3 sequence is 15 residues long. The germline V gene encodes CDR1 SGHNT and CDR2 YENEEA.

The chain recombines TRBV11-3 with TRBJ2-1; D may be TRBD2 (5 bases). The source is a man in his fifties in good health and CMV-seronegative. Sequenced material: PBMCs. CDR3 sequence reads: CASSPRESHGNEQFF. The CDR3 DNA follows: TGTGCCAGCAGCCCTAGGGAGTCCCACGGAAATGAGCAGTTCTTC.